A single sample is the source of the 26 T cell receptor beta chains below, sequenced in a study of shared clonotypes between healthy human individuals. Some clones are missing from TCRdb's copy, which holds only in-frame ones; the method was immunoSEQ multiplex PCR. The table lists 2 million to 2.5 million clones, approximately 94% of them singletons. Sample: naive CD4+ T cells sorted from blood. Subset in this sample: CD45RA+ positively selected. Receptors were obtained from a man between 18 and 29 years old in good health.

The chain employs TRBV19 and TRBJ2-6; 7 positions agree with TRBD1. In germline, CDR1 is LNHDA, CDR2 SQIVND (reference sequence). V shed 5 bases, J shed 2 bases, and the junction held 0 bases outside the gene matches. This CDR3 spans 14 amino acids. The CDR3 loop reads CASSDRAGANVLTF. CDR3 DNA: TGTGCCAGTAGTGACAGGGCTGGGGCCAACGTCCTGACTTTC.

The rearrangement uses TRBV28 and TRBJ1-6, with 9 bases fitting TRBD1. The V gene's germline CDR1 is MDHEN and CDR2 SYDVKM. The CDR3 is 14 amino acids. The V gene end was trimmed by 5 bases and the J gene end by 7 bases; junction bases not matched to a gene: 3. This CDR3 is CASSVGQGNSPLHF. The DNA for the CDR3 is TGTGCCAGCAGTGTAGGACAGGGGAATTCACCCCTCCACTTT.

The V and J genes are TRBV6-5 and TRBJ2-2; D is undetermined. With 5 bases removed from V and 5 bases from J, the gap between germline ends came to 9 bases. CDR3 length equals 13 residues. CDR1 and CDR2 from the germline V gene are MNHEY and SVGAGI. The CDR3 region has the DNA TGTGCCAGCAGTCCCGCTATTACCGGGGAGCTGTTTTTT. This codes for CASSPAITGELFF.

CDR3 in amino acids: CASKSGHETQYF. In DNA, the CDR3 is TGTGCCTCGAAATCGGGGCACGAGACCCAGTACTTC. The V gene is TRBV30, the J gene TRBJ2-5; D is possibly TRBD1 or TRBD2 (5 bases each). Trimming cost V 7 bases and J 5 bases, with 14 bases left between them. CDR3 length: 12 residues. CDR1 and CDR2 (germline): GTSNPN, SVGIG (reference sequence).

The table lists this clone with a few counts. One end of the junction is discordant with germline, which a read error may explain. The genes are TRBV19 and TRBJ2-1, with D possibly being TRBD2 (6 bases). Germline CDR1 reads LNHDA; CDR2 reads SQIVND (reference sequence). The CDR3 spans 15 residues. DNA for the CDR3: TGTGCCAGTAGTAGCTTACGGGACTCCCACAATGAGCAGTTCTTC. Encoded protein: CASSSLRDSHNEQFF. Together with reference TRBV19 and TRBJ2-1, the CDR3 gives the full variable domain: DGGITQSPKYLFRKEGQNVTLSCEQNLNHDAMYWYRQDPGQGLRLIYYSQIVNDFQKGDIAEGYSVSREKKESFPLTVTSAQKNPTAFYLCASSSLRDSHNEQFFGPGTRLTVL.

The chain carries TRBV11-2 and TRBJ1-4; unclear D gene. The CDR3 has 12 residues. CDR1 and CDR2 (germline): SGHAT, FQNNGV. Trimming removed 5 bases from V and 7 bases from J, with 8 bases in between. As DNA, the CDR3 is TGTGCCAGCAGCCAAGATGCTGAAAAACTGTTTTTT. Protein sequence: CASSQDAEKLFF.

The rearrangement links TRBV2 to TRBJ2-1, with 8 bases fitting TRBD1. With V trimmed by 5 bases and J by 2 bases, 5 bases remained unmatched. Germline assignment: CDR1 SNHLY and CDR2 FYNNEI. This CDR3 comprises 15 residues. The CDR3, as DNA: TGTGCCAGCAGTCGTGACAGGGGAACCTACAATGAGCAGTTCTTC. Its protein product is CASSRDRGTYNEQFF. Filled out from reference TRBV2 and TRBJ2-1, the complete variable domain reads EPEVTQTPSHQVTQMGQEVILRCVPISNHLYFYWYRQILGQKVEFLVSFYNNEISEKSEIFDDQFSVERPDGSNFTLKIRSTKLEDSAMYFCASSRDRGTYNEQFFGPGTRLTVL.

In its sample, this clone was seen a few times. V usage is TRBV12-5 and J usage is TRBJ1-2, with 9 bases fitting TRBD1. CDR1 and CDR2 from the germline V gene are LGHNT and FRNRAP. V lost 6 bases and J lost 10; bases outside the gene matches: 9. The CDR3 contains 13 residues. The CDR3 nucleotides are TGTGCTAGTGGCCGGGACAGGGACACCGACTACACCTTC. Protein: CASGRDRDTDYTF. Full variable domain (remainder filled in from reference TRBV12-5 and TRBJ1-2): DARVTQTPRHKVTEMGQEVTMRCQPILGHNTVFWYRQTMMQGLELLAYFRNRAPLDDSGMPKDRFSAEMPDATLATLKIQPSEPRDSAVYFCASGRDRDTDYTFGSGTRLTVV.

The genes are TRBV7-2 and TRBJ2-3; TRBD2 agrees at 11 bases. Trimming removed 0 bases from V and 6 bases from J; junction bases left unmatched: 5. This CDR3 has 16 residues. Germline V gene data show CDR1 as SGHTA and CDR2 as FQGNSA. The CDR3, as DNA: TGTGCCAGCAGCTTAGCGGGGACTAGCGGCTGGGATACGCAGTATTTT. This sequence encodes CASSLAGTSGWDTQYF.

The chain combines TRBV7-9 with TRBJ1-1; TRBD1 matches 8 bases. The germline V gene has CDR1 SEHNR and CDR2 FQNEAQ (reference sequence). The ends lost 7 bases at V and 8 bases at J; junction bases unmatched: 12. This CDR3 is built from 14 residues. CDR3: CASILGQGRAEAFF. CDR3 in DNA: TGTGCCAGCATTTTAGGACAGGGAAGAGCCGAAGCTTTCTTT.

Regarding this clone: The sample carries other DNA sequences with the same CDR3. The chain joins TRBV30 to TRBJ1-5; 11 bases agree with TRBD1. Germline V gene lookup returns CDR1 GTSNPN and CDR2 SVGIG (reference sequence). CDR3 length: 14 amino acids. V dropped 3 bases and J dropped 5; count of bases not matched to a gene: 3. The CDR3 here is CAWSRTGGDQPQHF. The DNA of the CDR3 is TGTGCCTGGAGCCGGACAGGGGGCGATCAGCCCCAGCATTTT.

This clone has only a few counts. This rearrangement joins TRBV19 to TRBJ1-5; 12 bases align to TRBD1. J was trimmed by 7 bases and V by 5 bases; bases with no gene match: 9. From germline, CDR1 is LNHDA and CDR2 SQIVND (reference sequence). This CDR3 has 16 residues. Here the CDR3 DNA reads TGTGCCAGTAGTGTAGGGACAGGGGGCAGGAACCAGCCCCAGCATTTT. Its translation: CASSVGTGGRNQPQHF.

The table lists this clone with a count of one. The chain has TRBV4-1 and TRBJ2-7; 7 bases line up with TRBD1. The V gene's germline CDR1 is MGHRA and CDR2 YSYEKL. The length of the CDR3 is 15 residues. Trimming cost V 4 bases and J 3 bases; bases outside gene matches: 9. This chain's CDR3 is CASSLRQGLGYEQYF. Written as DNA, the CDR3 is TGCGCCAGCAGCCTCAGACAGGGATTGGGCTACGAGCAGTACTTC.

The genes are TRBV6-5 and TRBJ1-2; TRBD1 matches 12 bases. CDR3 length: 15 amino acids. V shed 6 bases and J 4 bases; nucleotides not matched to a gene: 6. Germline-derived CDR1 and CDR2 are MNHEY and SVGAGI. CDR3 bases: TGTGCCAGCAGGTACAGGGACAGGGGGCTCTATGGCTACACCTTC. This translates into CASRYRDRGLYGYTF.

This chain joins TRBV29-1 and TRBJ2-5, with 12 bases fitting TRBD1. V was clipped by 8 bases and J by 5 bases; unmatched bases: 12. Looked up from germline, CDR1 is SQVTM and CDR2 is ANQGSEA. The length of the CDR3 is 15 residues. The CDR3 bases are TGCAGCTCCTCCTCCGGGACAGGGGGCCGGGAGACCCAGTACTTC. This encodes CSSSSGTGGRETQYF.

The chain couples TRBV18 to TRBJ2-3, with D maybe TRBD2 (6 bases). CDR1 and CDR2 from the germline V gene are KGHSH and LQKENI. There are 15 residues in the CDR3. V was trimmed by 4 bases and J by 3 bases, leaving 14 bases between them. CDR3 loop: CASSRIVGTTDTQYF. The CDR3 DNA reads TGTGCCAGCTCACGGATTGTAGGGACTACAGATACGCAGTATTTT. The entire variable domain, with the rest obtained from reference TRBV18 and TRBJ2-3, is as follows: NAGVMQNPRHLVRRRGQEARLRCSPMKGHSHVYWYRQLPEEGLKFMVYLQKENIIDESGMPKERFSAEFPKEGPSILRIQQVVRGDSAAYFCASSRIVGTTDTQYFGPGTRLTVL.

The chain is built from TRBV7-2 and TRBJ2-7; maybe TRBD2 (5 bases). The V end was cut by 1 base, the J end by 3 bases, with 10 bases between. This CDR3 spans 14 amino acids. Germline V CDR1 and CDR2: SGHTA, FQGNSA. DNA for the CDR3: TGTGCCAGCAGCTTAGTATCGGGGATCTACGAGCAGTACTTC. It translates to CASSLVSGIYEQYF.

This clone was recorded once. The chain couples TRBV5-5 to TRBJ2-3; TRBD1 or TRBD2 may be the D gene (5 bases each). The germline V and J ends were trimmed by 0 bases and 0 bases, with 14 bases remaining between them. CDR1 and CDR2 (germline): SGHKS, YYEKEE (reference sequence). The length of the CDR3 is 17 residues. The CDR3 spells CASSLGSGGRSTDTQYF. The CDR3 nucleotides are TGTGCCAGCAGCTTGGGGTCTGGGGGAAGGAGCACAGATACGCAGTATTTT. Using reference TRBV5-5 and TRBJ2-3 for the parts outside the CDR3, the full variable domain is DAGVTQSPTHLIKTRGQQVTLRCSPISGHKSVSWYQQVLGQGPQFIFQYYEKEERGRGNFPDRFSARQFPNYSSELNVNALLLGDSALYLCASSLGSGGRSTDTQYFGPGTRLTVL.

This clone was observed once. The CDR3 protein is CAISEIGQGEWEQYF. The CDR3 nucleotides are TGTGCCATCAGTGAGATCGGACAGGGAGAATGGGAGCAGTACTTC. The chain uses TRBV10-3 and TRBJ2-7, with 8 positions matching TRBD1. The V gene end was trimmed by 2 bases and the J gene end by 7 bases; junction bases not matched to a gene: 10. The V gene's germline CDR1 is ENHRY and CDR2 SYGVKD. The CDR3 covers 15 residues.

This clone was observed a single time. The V gene is TRBV5-4, the J gene TRBJ1-1, with D perhaps matching TRBD1 (5 bases). The ends were cut back, 0 bases at V and 3 bases at J, with 15 bases in the middle. This CDR3 has 16 amino acids. Germline V gives CDR1 SGHNT, CDR2 YYREEE (reference sequence). DNA of the CDR3: TGTGCCAGCAGCTTGGGCTCAGGGCTCTTGGACACTGAAGCTTTCTTT. Translated: CASSLGSGLLDTEAFF.

The chain is built from TRBV6-1 and TRBJ2-3, with D perhaps given as TRBD1 or TRBD2 (5 bases each). Per germline, CDR1 MNHNS and CDR2 SASEGT. This CDR3 has 13 residues. The V end lost 6 bases, the J end lost 4 bases, and 11 bases lay between the germline ends. CDR3 in amino acids: CASSGRDPDTQYF. The CDR3 DNA sequence: TGTGCCAGCAGCGGACGGGACCCAGATACGCAGTATTTT.

The chain recombines TRBV5-4 with TRBJ2-5; 10 bases line up with TRBD2. Germline CDR1 and CDR2: SGHNT and YYREEE (reference sequence). The J segment lost 7 bases and the V segment lost 4 bases, leaving 13 bases of the junction unmatched. CDR3 length: 16 residues. CDR3 loop: CASSPSSGGAFGTQYF. In DNA, the CDR3 is TGTGCCAGCAGCCCCTCCAGCGGGGGGGCTTTTGGGACCCAGTACTTC. The full variable domain, with the rest looked up from reference TRBV5-4 and TRBJ2-5, is ETGVTQSPTHLIKTRGQQVTLRCSSQSGHNTVSWYQQALGQGPQFIFQYYREEENGRGNFPPRFSGLQFPNYSSELNVNALELDDSALYLCASSPSSGGAFGTQYFGPGTRLLVL.

The chain couples TRBV2 to TRBJ1-2; 7 bases fit TRBD1. The CDR3 is 14 amino acids. V lost 9 bases, J lost 4 bases, and 11 bases stayed unmatched. CDR1 and CDR2 (germline): SNHLY, FYNNEI. This CDR3 is CASHRDRAFYGYTF. The DNA of the CDR3 is TGTGCCAGTCACCGGGACAGAGCTTTCTATGGCTACACCTTC. The variable domain in full, completed from reference TRBV2 and TRBJ1-2, reads EPEVTQTPSHQVTQMGQEVILRCVPISNHLYFYWYRQILGQKVEFLVSFYNNEISEKSEIFDDQFSVERPDGSNFTLKIRSTKLEDSAMYFCASHRDRAFYGYTFGSGTRLTVV.

The chain combines TRBV4-1 with TRBJ1-5, with D tentatively TRBD1 (5 bases). V dropped 0 bases and J dropped 6 bases, with 15 bases sitting between them. The CDR3 runs 16 residues. Germline-derived CDR1 and CDR2 are MGHRA and YSYEKL. CDR3 protein: CASSQDRGLWTQPQHF. CDR3 in DNA: TGCGCCAGCAGCCAAGATCGGGGACTTTGGACTCAGCCCCAGCATTTT.

The count of this clone is one. The chain couples TRBV18 to TRBJ1-2, with 7 nucleotides matching TRBD1. The CDR3 is made up of 16 amino acids. Trimming removed 0 bases from V and 2 bases from J; junction bases left unmatched: 6. The germline CDR1 and CDR2 sequences are KGHSH and LQKENI. The CDR3 bases are TGTGCCAGCTCACCACCGACGGGACAGTCGAACTATGGCTACACCTTC. As protein: CASSPPTGQSNYGYTF. Supplemented by reference TRBV18 and TRBJ1-2, the full variable domain reads NAGVMQNPRHLVRRRGQEARLRCSPMKGHSHVYWYRQLPEEGLKFMVYLQKENIIDESGMPKERFSAEFPKEGPSILRIQQVVRGDSAAYFCASSPPTGQSNYGYTFGSGTRLTVV.

V usage is TRBV27 and J usage is TRBJ1-1; no definite D call. CDR3 size: 15 residues. Trimming stripped 2 bases from V and 2 bases from J, with 12 bases between. In germline, CDR1 is MNHEY, CDR2 SMNVEV (reference sequence). The CDR3 region has the DNA TGTGCCAGCAGTTTAGCAGGTTCGAAAAACACTGAAGCTTTCTTT. Its protein is CASSLAGSKNTEAFF.